This T cell receptor beta chain is from a study of shared clonotypes between healthy human individuals. To note about this clone: Its antigen is not identified.

Study outcomes and limitations: The researchers took only blood, and tissue repertoires probably look different.

The material for each subset, its genomic DNA, was split evenly across several immunoSEQ plates. Clones were sequenced by immunoSEQ multiplex PCR, and TCRdb holds only the in-frame ones, with some missing. The sample yields approximately 720,000 clones, under 95% seen once. Naive CD8 cells comprised CD45RO-negative, CCR7-positively selected cells, excluding terminally differentiated effector memory CD45RA+ cells. Recent acute infections and vaccinations were absent in the healthy HIV-negative adult donors. Germline lookup yields CDR1 ENHRY and CDR2 SYGVKD. The ends lost 10 bases at V and 2 bases at J; junction bases unmatched: 7. The CDR3 totals 14 residues.

Material for sequencing was naive CD8+ T cells sorted from blood. This chain uses TRBV10-3 with TRBJ2-7; 11 nucleotides line up with TRBD2. The clonotype was recovered from a young man in good health. The DNA of the CDR3 is TGTGCCACAGGACCGGGACTAGCGGCCTACGAGCAGTACTTC. Residues: CATGPGLAAYEQYF.